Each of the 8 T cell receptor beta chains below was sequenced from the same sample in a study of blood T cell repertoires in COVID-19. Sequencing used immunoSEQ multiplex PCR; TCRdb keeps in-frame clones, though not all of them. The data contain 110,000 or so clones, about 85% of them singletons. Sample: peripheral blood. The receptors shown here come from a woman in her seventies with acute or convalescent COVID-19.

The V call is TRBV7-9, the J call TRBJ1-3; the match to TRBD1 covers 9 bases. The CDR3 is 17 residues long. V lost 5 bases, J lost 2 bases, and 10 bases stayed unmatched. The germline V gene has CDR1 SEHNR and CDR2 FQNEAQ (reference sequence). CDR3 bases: TGTGCCAGCAGCACCGGGGACAGGGAAGGAGCTGGAAACACCATATATTTT. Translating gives CASSTGDREGAGNTIYF.

CDR3 nucleotide sequence: TGCAGCTGGGGTCGGGGGAACACAGATACGCAGTATTTT. Its protein product is CSWGRGNTDTQYF. This sequence joins TRBV29-1 and TRBJ2-3; a weak D match, TRBD2 (6 bases). The CDR3 length is 13 residues. Germline CDR1 is SQVTM and CDR2 is ANQGSEA. V was clipped by 8 bases and J by 2 bases, with 14 bases between them.

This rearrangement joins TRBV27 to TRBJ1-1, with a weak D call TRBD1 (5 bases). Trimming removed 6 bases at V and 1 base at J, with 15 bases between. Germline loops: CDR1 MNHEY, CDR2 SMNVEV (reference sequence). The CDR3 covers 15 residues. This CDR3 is CASRPQAQSNTEAFF. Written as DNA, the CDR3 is TGTGCCAGCAGGCCACAGGCTCAGTCGAACACTGAAGCTTTCTTT.

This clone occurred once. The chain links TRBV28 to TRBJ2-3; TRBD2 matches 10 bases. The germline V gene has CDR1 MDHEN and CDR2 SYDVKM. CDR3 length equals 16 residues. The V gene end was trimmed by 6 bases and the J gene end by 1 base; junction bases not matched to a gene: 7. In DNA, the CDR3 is TGTGCCAGCAGAATAAAGCGGGGGGGCGGCACAGATACGCAGTATTTT. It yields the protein CASRIKRGGGTDTQYF.

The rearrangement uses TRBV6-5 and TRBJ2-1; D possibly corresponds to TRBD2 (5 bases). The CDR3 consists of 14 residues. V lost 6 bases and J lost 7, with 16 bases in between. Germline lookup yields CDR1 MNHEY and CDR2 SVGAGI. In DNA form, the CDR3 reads TGTGCCAGCAGGCTCGGGGTTAGCCGGAATGAGCAGTTCTTC. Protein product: CASRLGVSRNEQFF.

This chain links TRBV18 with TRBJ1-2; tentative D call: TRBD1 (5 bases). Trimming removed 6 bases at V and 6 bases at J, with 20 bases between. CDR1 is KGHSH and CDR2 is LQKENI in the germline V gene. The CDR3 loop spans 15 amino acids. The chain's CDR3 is CASSPSAGGLNGYTF. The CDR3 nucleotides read TGTGCCAGCTCCCCCTCGGCGGGGGGACTTAATGGCTACACCTTC.

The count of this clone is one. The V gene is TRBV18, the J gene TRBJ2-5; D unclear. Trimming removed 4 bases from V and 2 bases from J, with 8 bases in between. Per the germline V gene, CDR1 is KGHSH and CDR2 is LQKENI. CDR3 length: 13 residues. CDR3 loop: CASSREVQETQYF. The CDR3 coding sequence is TGTGCCAGCTCACGCGAGGTTCAAGAGACCCAGTACTTC.

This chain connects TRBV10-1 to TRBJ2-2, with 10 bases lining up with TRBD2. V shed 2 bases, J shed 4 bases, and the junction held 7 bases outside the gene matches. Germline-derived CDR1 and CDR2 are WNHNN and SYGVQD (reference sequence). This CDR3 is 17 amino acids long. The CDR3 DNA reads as TGCGCCAGCAGTGAGCTGAGCGGGAGGGATAGCACCGGGGAGCTGTTTTTT. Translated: CASSELSGRDSTGELFF.